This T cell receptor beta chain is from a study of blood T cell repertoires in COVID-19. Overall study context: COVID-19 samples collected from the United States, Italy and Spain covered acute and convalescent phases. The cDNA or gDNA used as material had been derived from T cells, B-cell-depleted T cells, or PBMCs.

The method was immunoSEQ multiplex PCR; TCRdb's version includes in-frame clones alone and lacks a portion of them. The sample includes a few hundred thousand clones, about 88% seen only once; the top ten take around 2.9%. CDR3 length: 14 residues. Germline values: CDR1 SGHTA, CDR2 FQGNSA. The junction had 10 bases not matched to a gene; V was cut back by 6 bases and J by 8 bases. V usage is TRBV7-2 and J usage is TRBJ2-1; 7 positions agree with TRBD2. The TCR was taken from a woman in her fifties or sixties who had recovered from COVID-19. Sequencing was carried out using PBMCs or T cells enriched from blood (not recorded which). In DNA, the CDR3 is TGTGCCAGCAGGTTGGGCGGGAGTAGTTATGAGCAGTTCTTC. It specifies CASRLGGSSYEQFF.